The TCR beta chain described here comes from a study of shared clonotypes between healthy human individuals. Sequencing used immunoSEQ multiplex PCR; TCRdb keeps in-frame clones, though not all of them. In the table there are approximately 2,000,000 clones, 80% to 95% of which are singletons. General observations from the study: The study found lower generation probabilities in non-shared clonotypes than in those shared by all four donors. Across a handful of donors, naive CD4 shared roughly 5%, naive CD8 over 3%, memory CD4 approximately 2.5%, memory CD8 over 0.3%.

This clone was seen once. As yet, its antigen is unknown. Germline V CDR1 and CDR2: SEHNR, FQNEAQ (reference sequence). Trimming took off 2 bases at V and 7 bases at J, with 15 bases between the two ends. The CDR3 consists of 14 residues. This clonotype was obtained from a man younger than 35 in good health. Some clones in this sample may be carry-over from other donors' samples. The sequenced sample was naive CD4+ T cells from PBMCs. The subset: CD45RA+ positively selected. The gene calls are TRBV7-9 and TRBJ2-7; D is perhaps TRBD2 (5 bases). For the CDR3, the DNA is TGTGCCAGCAGCTTACCAGCAGATACGGGGGAGCAGTACTTC. Translation gives CASSLPADTGEQYF.